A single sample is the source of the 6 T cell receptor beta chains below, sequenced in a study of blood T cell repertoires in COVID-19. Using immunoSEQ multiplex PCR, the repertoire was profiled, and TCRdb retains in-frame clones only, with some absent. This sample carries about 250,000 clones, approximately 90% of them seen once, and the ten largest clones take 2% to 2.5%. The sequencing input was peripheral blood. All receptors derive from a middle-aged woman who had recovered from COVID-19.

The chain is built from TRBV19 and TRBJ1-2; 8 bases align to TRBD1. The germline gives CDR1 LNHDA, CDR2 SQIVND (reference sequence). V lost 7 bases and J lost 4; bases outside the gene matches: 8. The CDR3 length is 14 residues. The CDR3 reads CASTPTGVVYGYTF. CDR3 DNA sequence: TGTGCCAGTACTCCGACAGGGGTAGTCTATGGCTACACCTTC.

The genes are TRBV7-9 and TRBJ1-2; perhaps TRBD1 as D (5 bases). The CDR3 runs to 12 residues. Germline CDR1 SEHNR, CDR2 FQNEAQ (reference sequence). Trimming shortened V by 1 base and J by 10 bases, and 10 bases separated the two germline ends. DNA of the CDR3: TGTGCCAGCAGCTTAGGGCAGGGTGCCTACACCTTC. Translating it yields CASSLGQGAYTF.

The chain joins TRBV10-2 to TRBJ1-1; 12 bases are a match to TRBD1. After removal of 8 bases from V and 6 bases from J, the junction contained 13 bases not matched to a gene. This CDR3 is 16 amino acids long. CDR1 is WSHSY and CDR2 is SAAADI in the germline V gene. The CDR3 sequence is CASGSGTGGAWSEAFF. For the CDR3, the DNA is TGCGCCAGCGGATCCGGGACAGGGGGCGCCTGGTCTGAAGCTTTCTTT.

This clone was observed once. The CDR3 protein is CASSQRQGPGEQYF. CDR3 DNA sequence: TGTGCCAGCAGTCAGAGACAGGGGCCGGGCGAGCAGTACTTC. The chain carries TRBV6-5 and TRBJ2-7; 8 bases align to TRBD1. The CDR3 covers 14 residues. V gave up 5 bases and J gave up 6 bases; unmatched junction bases: 9. The germline gives CDR1 MNHEY, CDR2 SVGAGI.

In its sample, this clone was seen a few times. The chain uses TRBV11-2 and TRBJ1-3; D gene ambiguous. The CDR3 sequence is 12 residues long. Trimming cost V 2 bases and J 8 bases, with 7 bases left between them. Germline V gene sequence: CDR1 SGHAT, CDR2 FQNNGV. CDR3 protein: CASSLTGDTIYF. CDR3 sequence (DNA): TGTGCCAGCAGCTTAACCGGGGACACCATATATTTT.

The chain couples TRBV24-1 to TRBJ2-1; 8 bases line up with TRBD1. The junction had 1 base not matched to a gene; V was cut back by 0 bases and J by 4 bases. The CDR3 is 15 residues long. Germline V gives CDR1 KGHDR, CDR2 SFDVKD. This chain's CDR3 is CATSDLRTGYNEQFF. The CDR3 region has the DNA TGTGCCACCAGTGATTTGCGGACAGGGTACAATGAGCAGTTCTTC.